Listed here are 7 T cell receptor beta chains from one sample, sequenced in a study of graft-versus-host responses after intestinal transplantation (dated by TCRdb to the early 2020s). Libraries were constructed by the immunoSEQ multiplex PCR assay. Sourced from immuneACCESS, this table was stored by TCRdb with only in-frame sequences that have V and J called. A share of the clones is absent; for the studies checked, an unresolved V gene accounts for under half, and the remainder has no known explanation. The table for this sample lists some 70,000 clones; about nine tenths of them were counted only once. The top ten clones comprise about 6.7% of the sample. Sequencing was performed on bone marrow, taken 734 days after intestinal transplantation. These receptors all stem from a human patient who received an intestinal transplant, so some T cells may come from the graft donor.

This chain joins TRBV7-9 and TRBJ1-1; no reliable D call. V lost 2 bases and J lost 6, with 13 bases in between. The CDR3 runs to 14 residues. The V gene's germline CDR1 is SEHNR and CDR2 FQNEAQ (reference sequence). Here the CDR3 reads CASSLLSGGSEAFF. CDR3 DNA sequence: TGTGCCAGCAGCTTATTGTCAGGAGGTTCTGAAGCTTTCTTT.

The chain carries TRBV25-1 and TRBJ2-7; 13 bases line up with TRBD2. The V segment lost 3 bases and the J segment 5 bases; nucleotides outside the gene matches: 7. The CDR3 contains 16 residues. Germline assignment: CDR1 MGHDK and CDR2 SYGVNS. The CDR3 reads CASSDTSGRASDEQYF. As DNA, the CDR3 is TGTGCCAGCAGTGATACTAGCGGGAGGGCCTCGGACGAGCAGTACTTC.

The V gene is TRBV6-5, the J gene TRBJ2-5, with a tentative D call TRBD2 (7 bases). Trimming took off 3 bases at V and 4 bases at J, with 12 bases between the two ends. The CDR3 has 14 residues. Germline V gives CDR1 MNHEY, CDR2 SVGAGI. CDR3 nucleotide sequence: TGTGCCAGCAGTTATGGGGGGGCGAGAGAGACCCAGTACTTC. Its translation is CASSYGGARETQYF.

CDR3 DNA sequence: TGTGCCAGCACCCCCCCCGGTAATCTCTATGGCTACACCTTC. This sequence encodes CASTPPGNLYGYTF. This chain uses TRBV7-9 with TRBJ1-2; D uncertain. The CDR3 totals 14 residues. From germline, CDR1 is SEHNR and CDR2 FQNEAQ (reference sequence). The germline V and J ends were trimmed by 7 bases and 4 bases, with 16 bases remaining between them.

The rearrangement joins TRBV5-4 to TRBJ2-6, with a tentative D call TRBD1 (6 bases). The CDR3 sequence is 16 residues long. V shed 0 bases and J shed 0 bases, with 7 bases lying between them. In germline, CDR1 is SGHNT, CDR2 YYREEE (reference sequence). The CDR3 protein is CASSLGGGSGANVLTF. DNA of the CDR3: TGTGCCAGCAGCTTGGGAGGGGGCTCTGGGGCCAACGTCCTGACTTTC.

This sequence joins TRBV9 and TRBJ2-5; 9 bases align to TRBD1. Germline V gene lookup returns CDR1 SGDLS and CDR2 YYNGEE. The CDR3 covers 14 residues. Trimming took 4 bases from V and 3 from J; bases not matched to a gene: 4. This CDR3 is CASSPRTGEETQYF. As DNA, the CDR3 is TGTGCCAGCAGCCCCCGGACAGGGGAAGAGACCCAGTACTTC. Supplemented by reference TRBV9 and TRBJ2-5, the full variable domain reads DSGVTQTPKHLITATGQRVTLRCSPRSGDLSVYWYQQSLDQGLQFLIQYYNGEERAKGNILERFSAQQFPDLHSELNLSSLELGDSALYFCASSPRTGEETQYFGPGTRLLVL.

This clone was detected only once. CDR3 loop: CASSLDSQGPYNEQFF. The DNA of the CDR3 is TGTGCCAGCAGCTTAGATTCCCAGGGCCCCTACAATGAGCAGTTCTTC. This rearrangement joins TRBV11-2 to TRBJ2-1, with a tentative D call TRBD1 (5 bases). V was trimmed by 0 bases and J by 2 bases, leaving 11 bases between them. This CDR3 has 16 residues. The germline CDR1 and CDR2 sequences are SGHAT and FQNNGV.